What follows are 28 T cell receptor beta chains derived from one specimen sequenced in a study of cytomegalovirus exposure and HLA in healthy donors. Use of 60 Vbeta and 13 Jbeta primers characterized the PCR. The protocol was immunoSEQ multiplex PCR, while the TCRdb copy is restricted to in-frame clones and leaves out a portion. The table records about 85,000 clones, 60% to 80% of them present only once. Material: PBMCs. The origin of the receptors is a boy younger than 18 in good health and CMV-seronegative.

This sequence joins TRBV9 and TRBJ2-1; the match to TRBD2 covers 7 bases. V gave up 4 bases and J gave up 3 bases; unmatched junction bases: 7. This CDR3 comprises 15 residues. Germline V CDR1 and CDR2: SGDLS, YYNGEE. The CDR3, as DNA: TGTGCCAGCAGCTCTTGGGCGGGAGACTACAATGAGCAGTTCTTC. It translates to CASSSWAGDYNEQFF.

This sequence joins TRBV18 and TRBJ2-1; 8 nucleotides agree with TRBD1. The germline CDR1 and CDR2 sequences are KGHSH and LQKENI. V dropped 6 bases and J dropped 3; count of bases not matched to a gene: 7. The CDR3 extends over 15 amino acids. DNA of the CDR3: TGTGCCAGCTCTCCCGGGACAGGCCTCTACAATGAGCAGTTCTTC. It yields the protein CASSPGTGLYNEQFF.

As DNA, the CDR3 is TGTGCCAGCAGCCCAAGGGACACTCACTACGAGCAGTACTTC. This translates into CASSPRDTHYEQYF. V gene TRBV28 combines with J gene TRBJ2-7, with D perhaps matching TRBD1 (6 bases). Trimming removed 6 bases at V and 3 bases at J, with 15 bases between. There are 14 residues in the CDR3. The germline CDR1 and CDR2 sequences are MDHEN and SYDVKM.

V gene TRBV5-4 combines with J gene TRBJ2-7, with a tentative D call TRBD2 (7 bases). The CDR3 totals 15 residues. With 4 bases removed from V and 0 bases from J, the gap between germline ends came to 14 bases. CDR1 is SGHNT, CDR2 YYREEE, per germline (reference sequence). CDR3 bases: TGTGCCAGCAGCCGGGGGGCTAGCGGCTCCTACGAGCAGTACTTC. Its protein product is CASSRGASGSYEQYF.

The rearrangement joins TRBV6-5 to TRBJ2-1; D is perhaps TRBD2 (5 bases). CDR3 size: 13 residues. Per the germline V gene, CDR1 is MNHEY and CDR2 is SVGAGI. V shed 2 bases and J shed 5 bases, with 7 bases lying between them. The DNA of the CDR3 is TGTGCCAGCAGTTACACTAGTAACAATGAGCAGTTCTTC. Translated, it gives CASSYTSNNEQFF.

This clone has a handful of counts. The J gene is TRBJ1-1, the V gene TRBV29-1, with TRBD1 matching over 7 bases. Germline V lookup: CDR1 SQVTM, CDR2 ANQGSEA. The J segment lost 8 bases and the V segment lost 6 bases, leaving 6 bases of the junction unmatched. CDR3 length equals 11 residues. The CDR3 DNA is TGCAGCGTGCTTACCAGGGGGGAAGCTTTCTTT. Its translation is CSVLTRGEAFF. The full variable domain, completed using reference TRBV29-1 and TRBJ1-1, is SAVISQKPSRDICQRGTSLTIQCQVDSQVTMMFWYRQQPGQSLTLIATANQGSEATYESGFVIDKFPISRPNLTFSTLTVSNMSPEDSSIYLCSVLTRGEAFFGQGTRLTVV.

The chain employs TRBV4-1 and TRBJ1-1, with TRBD1 matching over 9 bases. The V and J ends lost 1 base and 1 base, in that order; junction bases with no gene match: 10. This CDR3 has 18 amino acids. Germline V CDR1 and CDR2: MGHRA, YSYEKL. The CDR3 sequence: CASSQVWVSTGGNTEAFF. The CDR3, as DNA: TGCGCCAGCAGCCAAGTGTGGGTTTCGACAGGGGGGAACACTGAAGCTTTCTTT.

This sequence joins TRBV6-1 and TRBJ2-2; weak D call: TRBD1 (5 bases). Germline V lookup: CDR1 MNHNS, CDR2 SASEGT. The CDR3 totals 13 residues. The V end lost 11 bases, the J end lost 2 bases, and 12 bases lay between the germline ends. CDR3 amino acids: CAGRQSNTGELFF. As DNA, the CDR3 is TGTGCCGGCCGACAGAGTAACACCGGGGAGCTGTTTTTT.

This clone came up a few times. The chain is built from TRBV29-1 and TRBJ2-7, with D tentatively TRBD1 (7 bases). The CDR3 is made up of 17 amino acids. Per the germline V gene, CDR1 is SQVTM and CDR2 is ANQGSEA. V was pared by 1 base and J by 1 base, with 20 bases between. The CDR3 DNA reads as TGCAGCGTTGAAGTGGAGGGGGCAGGCATTAGATCCTACGAGCAGTACTTC. Protein: CSVEVEGAGIRSYEQYF.

This clone was seen a few times. The chain links TRBV7-2 to TRBJ2-3, with a tentative D call TRBD1 (6 bases). Germline V gene data show CDR1 as SGHTA and CDR2 as FQGNSA. V was trimmed by 3 bases and J by 7 bases, leaving 11 bases between them. CDR3 length: 13 amino acids. Here the CDR3 reads CASSFDGGYTQYF. CDR3 nucleotides: TGTGCCAGCAGCTTTGATGGGGGCTATACGCAGTATTTT.

The chain recombines TRBV6-5 with TRBJ2-7; 8 positions match TRBD1. This CDR3 region has 15 residues. Germline trimming cut 4 bases from V and 2 bases from J; bases unmatched to any gene: 7. Germline CDR1 is MNHEY and CDR2 is SVGAGI. The CDR3: CASSSGQGFPYEQYF. In nucleotides, the CDR3 is TGTGCCAGCAGTTCAGGACAGGGATTCCCCTACGAGCAGTACTTC.

The chain uses TRBV5-6 and TRBJ2-7; D possibly corresponds to TRBD1 (7 bases). The CDR3 runs to 16 residues. Deletions cut 4 bases from V and 2 bases from J, with 19 bases between. The V gene's germline CDR1 is SGHDT and CDR2 YYEEEE. The CDR3 nucleotides read TGTGCCAGCAGCGTGGGGGGACAGTTCTCAACCTACGAGCAGTACTTC. This sequence encodes CASSVGGQFSTYEQYF.

The V call is TRBV28, the J call TRBJ1-2, with D perhaps matching TRBD1 (5 bases). Trimming left V 2 bases short and J 8 bases short, with 12 bases between. This CDR3 has 13 residues. Germline CDR1 is MDHEN and CDR2 is SYDVKM. The CDR3 bases are TGTGCCAGCAGTTTACGACCCAGGGAAGGCTACACCTTC. It codes for CASSLRPREGYTF.

The chain carries TRBV29-1 and TRBJ2-7, with 8 bases aligning to TRBD1. This CDR3 comprises 14 residues. V shed 1 base, J shed 4 bases, and the junction held 6 bases outside the gene matches. Germline V CDR1 and CDR2: SQVTM, ANQGSEA. The DNA for the CDR3 is TGCAGCGTTGAAGGGCCAGGGGGCCAGTACGAGCAGTACTTC. Amino acid sequence: CSVEGPGGQYEQYF.

The V gene is TRBV2, the J gene TRBJ1-1; a weak D match, TRBD1 (6 bases). The germline V gene encodes CDR1 SNHLY and CDR2 FYNNEI. Trimming shortened V by 9 bases and J by 8 bases, and 7 bases separated the two germline ends. The CDR3 is 9 amino acids. The DNA for the CDR3 is TGTGCCAGAGACAGGGAAGCTTTCTTT. Protein sequence: CARDREAFF.

V gene TRBV30 combines with J gene TRBJ1-2; no reliable D call. Trimming pared 3 bases from V and 6 bases from J, leaving 8 bases between. Germline CDR1 and CDR2: GTSNPN and SVGIG (reference sequence). CDR3 length: 11 amino acids. The CDR3 is CAWSALDGYTF. The CDR3 coding sequence is TGTGCCTGGAGCGCGCTCGATGGCTACACCTTC.

The V and J genes are TRBV7-9 and TRBJ2-7; possibly TRBD2 for D (6 bases). The ends were cut back, 5 bases at V and 3 bases at J, with 11 bases in the middle. Germline CDR1 SEHNR, CDR2 FQNEAQ (reference sequence). The CDR3 consists of 13 residues. CDR3 in amino acids: CASSPGTDYEQYF. In DNA form, the CDR3 reads TGTGCCAGCAGCCCGGGGACTGACTACGAGCAGTACTTC.

This sequence joins TRBV5-1 and TRBJ1-6, with 10 positions matching TRBD1. This CDR3 comprises 14 residues. V dropped 3 bases and J dropped 10; count of bases not matched to a gene: 4. The germline V gene has CDR1 SGHRS and CDR2 YFSETQ. CDR3 bases: TGCGCCAGCAGCTCCGGGACAGGGGTATCACCCCTCCACTTT. Translating gives CASSSGTGVSPLHF.

The chain combines TRBV11-3 with TRBJ2-5; D possibly corresponds to TRBD1 (5 bases). There are 13 residues in the CDR3. The germline V gene encodes CDR1 SGHNT and CDR2 YENEEA. V lost 5 bases and J 1 base, leaving 8 bases between the germline ends. CDR3 coding DNA: TGTGCCAGCAGCATTAGGGGCCAAGAGACCCAGTACTTC. As protein: CASSIRGQETQYF.

The sample holds a few counts of this clone. The J gene is TRBJ2-2, the V gene TRBV27, with D possibly TRBD2 on 5 matching bases. The CDR3 loop spans 14 amino acids. Germline CDR1 reads MNHEY; CDR2 reads SMNVEV (reference sequence). V was pared by 4 bases and J by 7 bases, with 13 bases between. The CDR3 protein is CASSSAVGIGELFF. In DNA, the CDR3 is TGTGCCAGCAGTTCCGCAGTCGGGATCGGGGAGCTGTTTTTT.

This chain uses TRBV14 with TRBJ1-1, with a possible D match to TRBD1 (5 bases). Trimming took 4 bases from V and 11 from J, leaving 14 bases between them. CDR1 and CDR2 (germline): SGHDN, FVKESK. The CDR3 is 12 amino acids. The DNA of the CDR3 is TGTGCCAGCAGCCCTCAGGGACTGTACGCTTTCTTT. This translates into CASSPQGLYAFF.

V gene TRBV28 combines with J gene TRBJ1-2, with 7 positions matching TRBD1. The trim removed 8 bases at V and 8 bases at J, leaving 8 bases unmatched. CDR1 and CDR2 from the germline V gene are MDHEN and SYDVKM. The CDR3 spans 12 residues. In DNA, the CDR3 is TGTGCCAGCGGCAGGGGGGATTACGGCTACACCTTC. This encodes CASGRGDYGYTF.

The V and J genes are TRBV5-6 and TRBJ2-7; 8 nucleotides line up with TRBD2. The germline CDR1 and CDR2 sequences are SGHDT and YYEEEE. CDR3 length: 16 residues. Trimming removed 1 base from V and 2 bases from J; junction bases left unmatched: 8. The CDR3 loop is CASSLWVLRGAYEQYF. CDR3 DNA: TGTGCCAGCAGCTTGTGGGTACTGCGGGGGGCCTACGAGCAGTACTTC.

This chain uses TRBV28 with TRBJ2-5; a possible D gene is TRBD1 (5 bases). The CDR3 spans 14 residues. Per the germline V gene, CDR1 is MDHEN and CDR2 is SYDVKM. The V end lost 2 bases, the J end lost 3 bases, and 10 bases lay between the germline ends. The CDR3: CASSLRQGEETQYF. The CDR3 DNA sequence: TGTGCCAGCAGTTTACGGCAGGGCGAAGAGACCCAGTACTTC.

The rearrangement joins TRBV18 to TRBJ2-7; no firm D call. Trimming removed 2 bases at V and 2 bases at J, with 7 bases between. The CDR3 loop spans 13 amino acids. Looked up from germline, CDR1 is KGHSH and CDR2 is LQKENI. CDR3 region: CASSPTGTYEQYF. The CDR3 DNA sequence: TGTGCCAGCTCACCAACGGGTACCTACGAGCAGTACTTC.

The sample holds a few counts of this clone. This chain joins TRBV6-1 and TRBJ2-1; 10 bases line up with TRBD1. J gave up 4 bases and V 8 bases, and 5 bases lay outside the gene matches. The CDR3 is 14 amino acids. Germline values: CDR1 MNHNS, CDR2 SASEGT. The CDR3 DNA follows: TGTGCCAGCGATCCGGGACAGGGGTACAATGAGCAGTTCTTC. This translates into CASDPGQGYNEQFF.

V usage is TRBV7-2 and J usage is TRBJ2-5; 8 nucleotides line up with TRBD1. The CDR3 contains 13 residues. Germline V CDR1 and CDR2: SGHTA, FQGNSA. Unmatched junction bases numbered 4, after V lost 5 bases and J lost 5 bases. CDR3 loop: CASSPTGAETQYF. The CDR3 nucleotides are TGTGCCAGCAGCCCGACAGGGGCCGAGACCCAGTACTTC.

The V and J genes are TRBV4-3 and TRBJ1-2; possible D gene TRBD1, 6 bases. Trimming removed 0 bases at V and 4 bases at J, with 12 bases between. Germline loops: CDR1 LGHNA, CDR2 YSLEER. CDR3 length equals 15 residues. CDR3 amino acids: CASSQDGGQTYGYTF. CDR3 in DNA: TGCGCCAGCAGCCAAGATGGCGGACAGACCTATGGCTACACCTTC.